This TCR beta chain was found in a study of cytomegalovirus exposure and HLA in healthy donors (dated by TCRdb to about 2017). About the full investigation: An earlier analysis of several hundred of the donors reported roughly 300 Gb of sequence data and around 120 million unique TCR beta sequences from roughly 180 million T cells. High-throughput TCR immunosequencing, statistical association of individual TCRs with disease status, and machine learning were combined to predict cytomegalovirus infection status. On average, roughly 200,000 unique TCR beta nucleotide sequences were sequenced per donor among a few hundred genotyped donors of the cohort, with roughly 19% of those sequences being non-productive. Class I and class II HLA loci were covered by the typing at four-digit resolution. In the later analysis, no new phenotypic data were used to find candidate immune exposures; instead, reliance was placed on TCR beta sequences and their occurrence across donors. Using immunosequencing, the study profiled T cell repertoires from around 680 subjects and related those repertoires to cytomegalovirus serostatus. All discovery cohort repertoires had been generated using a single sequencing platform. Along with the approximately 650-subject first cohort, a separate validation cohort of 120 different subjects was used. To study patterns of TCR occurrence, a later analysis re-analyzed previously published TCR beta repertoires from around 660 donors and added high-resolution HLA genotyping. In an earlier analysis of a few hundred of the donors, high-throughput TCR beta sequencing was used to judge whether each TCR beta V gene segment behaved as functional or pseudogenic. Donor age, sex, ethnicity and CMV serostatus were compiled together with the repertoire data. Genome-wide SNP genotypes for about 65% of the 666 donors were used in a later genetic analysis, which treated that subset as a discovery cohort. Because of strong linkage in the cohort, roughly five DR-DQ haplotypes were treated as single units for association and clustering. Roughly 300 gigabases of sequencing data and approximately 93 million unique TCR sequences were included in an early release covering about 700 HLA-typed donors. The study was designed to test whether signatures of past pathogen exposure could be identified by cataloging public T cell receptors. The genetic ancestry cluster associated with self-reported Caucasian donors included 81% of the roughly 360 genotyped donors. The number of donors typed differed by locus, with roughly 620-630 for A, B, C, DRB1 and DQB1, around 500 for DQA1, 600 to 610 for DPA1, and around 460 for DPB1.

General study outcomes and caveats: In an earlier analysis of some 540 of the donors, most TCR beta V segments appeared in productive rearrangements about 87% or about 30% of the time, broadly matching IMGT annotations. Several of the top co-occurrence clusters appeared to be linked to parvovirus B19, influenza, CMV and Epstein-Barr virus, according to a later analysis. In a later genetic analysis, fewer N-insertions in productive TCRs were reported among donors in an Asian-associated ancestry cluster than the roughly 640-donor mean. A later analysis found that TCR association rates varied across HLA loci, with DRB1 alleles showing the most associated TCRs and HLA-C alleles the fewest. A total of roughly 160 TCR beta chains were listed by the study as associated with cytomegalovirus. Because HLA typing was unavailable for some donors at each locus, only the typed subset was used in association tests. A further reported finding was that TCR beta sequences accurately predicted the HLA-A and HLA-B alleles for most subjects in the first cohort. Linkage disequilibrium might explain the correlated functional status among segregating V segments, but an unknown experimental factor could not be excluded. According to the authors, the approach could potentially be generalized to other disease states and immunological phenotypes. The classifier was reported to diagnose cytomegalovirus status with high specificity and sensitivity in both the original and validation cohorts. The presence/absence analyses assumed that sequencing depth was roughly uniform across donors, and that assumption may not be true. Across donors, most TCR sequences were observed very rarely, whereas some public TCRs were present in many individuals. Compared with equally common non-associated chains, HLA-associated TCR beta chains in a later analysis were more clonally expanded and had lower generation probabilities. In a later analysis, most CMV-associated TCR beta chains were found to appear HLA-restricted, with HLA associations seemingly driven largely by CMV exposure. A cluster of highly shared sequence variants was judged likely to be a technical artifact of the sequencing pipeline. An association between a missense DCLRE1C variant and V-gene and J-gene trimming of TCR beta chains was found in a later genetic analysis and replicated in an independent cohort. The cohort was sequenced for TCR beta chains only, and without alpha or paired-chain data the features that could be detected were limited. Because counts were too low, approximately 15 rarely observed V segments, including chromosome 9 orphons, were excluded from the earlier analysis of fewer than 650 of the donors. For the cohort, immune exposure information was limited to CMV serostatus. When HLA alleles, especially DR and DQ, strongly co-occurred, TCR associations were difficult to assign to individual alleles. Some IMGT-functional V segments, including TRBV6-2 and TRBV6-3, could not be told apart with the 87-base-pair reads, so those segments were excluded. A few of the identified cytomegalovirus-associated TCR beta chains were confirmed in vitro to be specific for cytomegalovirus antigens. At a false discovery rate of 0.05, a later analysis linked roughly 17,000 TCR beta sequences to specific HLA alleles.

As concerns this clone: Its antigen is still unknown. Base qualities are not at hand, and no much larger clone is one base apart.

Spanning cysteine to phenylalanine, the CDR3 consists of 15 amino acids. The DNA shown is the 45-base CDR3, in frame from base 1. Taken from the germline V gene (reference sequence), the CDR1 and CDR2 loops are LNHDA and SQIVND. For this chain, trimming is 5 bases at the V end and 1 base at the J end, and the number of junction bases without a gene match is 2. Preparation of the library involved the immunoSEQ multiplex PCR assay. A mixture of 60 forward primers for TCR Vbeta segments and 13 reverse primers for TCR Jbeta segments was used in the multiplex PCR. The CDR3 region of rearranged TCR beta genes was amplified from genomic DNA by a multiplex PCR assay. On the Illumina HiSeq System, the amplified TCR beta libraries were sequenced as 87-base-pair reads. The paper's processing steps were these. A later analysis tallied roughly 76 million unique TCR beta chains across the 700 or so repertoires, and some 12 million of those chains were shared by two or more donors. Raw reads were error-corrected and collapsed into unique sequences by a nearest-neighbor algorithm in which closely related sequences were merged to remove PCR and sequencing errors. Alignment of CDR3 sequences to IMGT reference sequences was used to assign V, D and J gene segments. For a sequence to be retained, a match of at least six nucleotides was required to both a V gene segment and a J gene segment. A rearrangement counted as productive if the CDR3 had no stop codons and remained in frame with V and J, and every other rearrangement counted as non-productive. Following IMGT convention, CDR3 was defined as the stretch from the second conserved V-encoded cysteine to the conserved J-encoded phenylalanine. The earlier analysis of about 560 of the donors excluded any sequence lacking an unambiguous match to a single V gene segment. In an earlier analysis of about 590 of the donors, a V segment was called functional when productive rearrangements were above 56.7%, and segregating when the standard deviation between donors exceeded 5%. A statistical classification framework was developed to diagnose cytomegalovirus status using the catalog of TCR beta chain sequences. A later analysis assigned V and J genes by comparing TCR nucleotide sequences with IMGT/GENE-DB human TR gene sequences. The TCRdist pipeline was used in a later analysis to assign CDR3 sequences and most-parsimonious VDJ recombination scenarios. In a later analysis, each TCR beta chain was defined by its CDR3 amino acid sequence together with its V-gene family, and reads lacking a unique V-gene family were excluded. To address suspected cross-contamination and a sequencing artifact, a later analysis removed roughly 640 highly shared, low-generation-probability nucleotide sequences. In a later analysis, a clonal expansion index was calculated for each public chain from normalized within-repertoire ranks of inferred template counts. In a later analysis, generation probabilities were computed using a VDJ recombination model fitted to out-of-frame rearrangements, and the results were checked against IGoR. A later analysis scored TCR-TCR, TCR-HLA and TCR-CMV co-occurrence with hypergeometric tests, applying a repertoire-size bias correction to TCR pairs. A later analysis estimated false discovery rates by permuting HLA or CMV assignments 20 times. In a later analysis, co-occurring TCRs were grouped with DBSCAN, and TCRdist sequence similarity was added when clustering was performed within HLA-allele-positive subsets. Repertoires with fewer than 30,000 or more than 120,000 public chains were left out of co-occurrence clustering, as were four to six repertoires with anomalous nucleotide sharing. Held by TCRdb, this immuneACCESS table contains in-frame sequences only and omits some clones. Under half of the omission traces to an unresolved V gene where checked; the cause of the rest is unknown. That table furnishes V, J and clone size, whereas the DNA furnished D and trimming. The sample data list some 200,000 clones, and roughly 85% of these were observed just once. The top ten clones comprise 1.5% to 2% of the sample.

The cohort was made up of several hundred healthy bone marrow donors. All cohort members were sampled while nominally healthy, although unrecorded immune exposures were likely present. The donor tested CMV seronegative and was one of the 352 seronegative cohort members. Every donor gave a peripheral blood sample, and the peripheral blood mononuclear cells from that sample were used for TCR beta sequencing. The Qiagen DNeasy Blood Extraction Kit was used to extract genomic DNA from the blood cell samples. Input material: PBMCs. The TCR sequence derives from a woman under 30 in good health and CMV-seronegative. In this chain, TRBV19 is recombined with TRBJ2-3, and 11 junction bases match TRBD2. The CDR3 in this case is CASSLLAGGTDTQYF. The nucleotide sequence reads TGTGCCAGTAGTTTACTAGCGGGAGGCACAGATACGCAGTATTTT. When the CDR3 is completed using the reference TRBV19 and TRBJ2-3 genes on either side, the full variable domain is DGGITQSPKYLFRKEGQNVTLSCEQNLNHDAMYWYRQDPGQGLRLIYYSQIVNDFQKGDIAEGYSVSREKKESFPLTVTSAQKNPTAFYLCASSLLAGGTDTQYFGPGTRLTVL.